This T cell receptor (beta chain) originates from a study of blood T cell repertoires in COVID-19. Study in general: The study drew acute and convalescent COVID-19 samples from the United States, Italy and Spain. PBMCs, B-cell-depleted T cells, or T cells provided the cDNA or gDNA that made up the material.

Clones were read by immunoSEQ multiplex PCR, and TCRdb kept only the in-frame ones, dropping some. Here the sample spans about 68,000 clones, roughly four fifths being singletons. The length of the CDR3 is 15 residues. From germline, CDR1 is SGHNT and CDR2 YYREEE (reference sequence). J lost 5 bases, V lost 3 bases, and 8 bases had no gene match. V and J are TRBV5-4 and TRBJ2-7, with TRBD1 identical over 10 bases. This TCR was sampled from a man older than 75 with acute or convalescent COVID-19. Input material: peripheral blood. The CDR3 nucleotides read TGTGCCAGCAGCTATTCCGGGACAGGGGTCCACGAGCAGTACTTC. Protein: CASSYSGTGVHEQYF.